A single sample is the source of the 25 T cell receptor beta chains below, sequenced in a study of beta chain features in type 1 diabetes. Study outcomes and limitations: All four CD4+ subsets from Type 1 diabetes patients carried moderately but significantly shorter TCRB CDR3s.

The antigens for these receptors are not known. Reverse transcribing all isolated RNA meant expressed TCRB transcripts were sequenced. Profiling relied on immunoSEQ multiplex PCR, and the TCRdb table lists in-frame clones only, not all of them. The repertoire includes some 350,000 clones, 13% of them detected once, and 0.015% sits in the top ten. Material: naive CD4+ T cells from blood. These receptors originate from a woman between 18 and 29 years old with type 1 diabetes.

The gene calls are TRBV5-4 and TRBJ2-7; 7 positions match TRBD2. Germline V gene lookup returns CDR1 SGHNT and CDR2 YYREEE (reference sequence). This CDR3 has 15 amino acids. V shed 7 bases, J shed 5 bases, and the junction held 15 bases outside the gene matches. Here the CDR3 reads CASQKASGILDEQYF. Written as DNA, the CDR3 is TGTGCCAGCCAGAAGGCCAGCGGGATTCTGGACGAGCAGTACTTC.

This clone was picked up a small number of times. This chain connects TRBV18 to TRBJ2-5, with TRBD2 matching 7 bases. Germline lookup yields CDR1 KGHSH and CDR2 LQKENI. With V trimmed by 4 bases and J by 2 bases, 4 bases remained unmatched. The CDR3 length is 14 residues. CDR3 sequence: CASSRSREQETQYF. The CDR3 DNA follows: TGTGCCAGCTCACGGTCGCGGGAGCAAGAGACCCAGTACTTC.

With respect to this clone: Sequence at one end of the junction differs from germline and may be a read error. The chain couples TRBV19 to TRBJ1-1; D is uncertain. This CDR3 contains 10 residues. CDR1 and CDR2 (germline): LNHDA, SQIVND (reference sequence). CDR3 sequence (DNA): TGTGCCAGTAGTGGGAGGGCCAAAGGTTTT. Translation: CASSGRAKGF.

This clone was seen a few times. Other DNA sequences in this specimen translate into the identical CDR3. This chain joins TRBV5-1 and TRBJ2-1, with 14 bases matching TRBD2. Germline CDR1 and CDR2: SGHRS and YFSETQ. V was pared by 4 bases and J by 9 bases, with 6 bases of the junction left unmatched. CDR3 length equals 15 residues. The CDR3 is CASSLGLAGVGEQFF. In DNA, the CDR3 is TGCGCCAGCAGCCTGGGACTAGCGGGAGTAGGTGAGCAGTTCTTC.

The CDR3 nucleotides are TGTGCCAGCAGGCCGAGGGAGAGCGCCGGGGAGCTGTTTTTT. Residues: CASRPRESAGELFF. The chain carries TRBV25-1 and TRBJ2-2; D might be TRBD2 (5 bases). This CDR3 comprises 14 residues. Trimming cost V 6 bases and J 6 bases, with 14 bases left between them. The germline gives CDR1 MGHDK, CDR2 SYGVNS.

The rearrangement uses TRBV5-1 and TRBJ1-3; D gene unclear. The V and J ends lost 5 bases and 0 bases respectively, with 9 bases between them. CDR1 is SGHRS, CDR2 YFSETQ, per germline. The CDR3 is made up of 14 amino acids. The CDR3 is CASRLQSSGNTIYF. CDR3 in DNA: TGCGCCAGCAGGTTGCAGTCCTCTGGAAACACCATATATTTT.

V and J are TRBV12-5 and TRBJ2-3; unclear D gene. The CDR3 runs 12 residues. Trimming shortened V by 5 bases and J by 6 bases, and 9 bases separated the two germline ends. Germline V gene data show CDR1 as LGHNT and CDR2 as FRNRAP. CDR3 residues: CASGVTRDTQYF. In DNA, the CDR3 is TGTGCTAGTGGTGTAACCCGGGATACGCAGTATTTT. Full variable domain (rest looked up from reference TRBV12-5 and TRBJ2-3): DARVTQTPRHKVTEMGQEVTMRCQPILGHNTVFWYRQTMMQGLELLAYFRNRAPLDDSGMPKDRFSAEMPDATLATLKIQPSEPRDSAVYFCASGVTRDTQYFGPGTRLTVL.

The chain has TRBV5-6 and TRBJ2-7, with D possibly TRBD1 on 6 matching bases. V lost 2 bases, J lost 3 bases, and 12 bases lay in between. The CDR3 runs to 14 residues. Germline V CDR1 and CDR2: SGHDT, YYEEEE. The CDR3 protein is CASSLQGGNYEQYF. CDR3 sequence (DNA): TGTGCCAGCAGCTTACAGGGTGGAAACTACGAGCAGTACTTC.

The rearrangement joins TRBV7-9 to TRBJ1-2, with D tentatively TRBD1 (5 bases). The CDR3 sequence is 15 residues long. Germline assignment: CDR1 SEHNR and CDR2 FQNEAQ (reference sequence). Trimming cost V 1 base and J 5 bases, with 14 bases left between them. CDR3 DNA: TGTGCCAGCAGCTTAGGTAGGACGGACACTTATGGCTACACCTTC. This gives the protein CASSLGRTDTYGYTF.

This clone was observed a few times. The gene calls are TRBV19 and TRBJ2-3; D unresolved. Trimming took off 4 bases at V and 6 bases at J, with 20 bases between the two ends. Germline CDR1 is LNHDA and CDR2 is SQIVND (reference sequence). The CDR3 has 16 amino acids. CDR3 nucleotide sequence: TGTGCCAGTAGTAGGAGCGTAGGCGTTTCTCGGGATACGCAGTATTTT. Amino acid sequence: CASSRSVGVSRDTQYF.

This clone showed up just a few times. The chain employs TRBV4-3 and TRBJ2-1, with no clear D. Trimming stripped 1 base from V and 6 bases from J, with 13 bases between. From germline, CDR1 is LGHNA and CDR2 YSLEER. The CDR3 sequence is 15 residues long. The CDR3 DNA reads as TGCGCCAGCAGCCAAGTTTATGAACGTAGCAATGAGCAGTTCTTC. Protein: CASSQVYERSNEQFF.

The chain recombines TRBV5-4 with TRBJ2-1; 7 bases map to TRBD2. Trimming removed 5 bases from V and 6 bases from J; junction bases left unmatched: 11. The CDR3 loop spans 15 amino acids. Germline V gene data show CDR1 as SGHNT and CDR2 as YYREEE (reference sequence). CDR3 in amino acids: CASSPGREALNEQFF. CDR3 DNA: TGTGCCAGCAGTCCCGGACGGGAGGCCCTCAATGAGCAGTTCTTC.

This chain connects TRBV29-1 to TRBJ2-1, with D unclear. V lost 7 bases to trimming and J lost 5 bases, with 9 bases between them. This CDR3 contains 11 residues. Germline CDR1 is SQVTM and CDR2 is ANQGSEA. The CDR3 DNA reads TGCAGCGCCAGGTCCGACAATGAGCAGTTCTTC. This sequence encodes CSARSDNEQFF.

The gene calls are TRBV19 and TRBJ2-1, with 9 nucleotides matching TRBD2. The CDR3 spans 15 residues. Trimming at V came to 6 bases and at J to 2 bases, leaving 5 bases not matched to a gene. The germline gives CDR1 LNHDA, CDR2 SQIVND (reference sequence). CDR3 in amino acids: CASRQAGGPYNEQFF. DNA for the CDR3: TGTGCCAGTAGACAGGCGGGAGGGCCCTACAATGAGCAGTTCTTC.

V gene TRBV18 combines with J gene TRBJ2-5, with 10 bases matching TRBD2. Trimming removed 3 bases from V and 5 bases from J; junction bases left unmatched: 9. The CDR3 length is 16 residues. Germline-derived CDR1 and CDR2 are KGHSH and LQKENI. The CDR3 DNA reads TGTGCCAGCTCACCTCGGACTAGCGGAGCCGGGGAGACCCAGTACTTC. This codes for CASSPRTSGAGETQYF.

This clone has just a few counts. The chain carries TRBV28 and TRBJ2-7; D remains ambiguous. V lost 4 bases, J lost 0 bases, and 7 bases lay in between. Germline values: CDR1 MDHEN, CDR2 SYDVKM. This CDR3 has 13 residues. CDR3 in amino acids: CASSYTNSYEQYF. CDR3 DNA: TGTGCCAGCAGTTACACTAACTCCTACGAGCAGTACTTC.

V and J are TRBV19 and TRBJ2-5; 7 positions match TRBD2. Looked up from germline, CDR1 is LNHDA and CDR2 is SQIVND (reference sequence). The CDR3 contains 17 residues. J was trimmed by 2 bases and V by 3 bases; bases with no gene match: 12. The CDR3 is CASSIRLASGGQETQYF. In nucleotides, the CDR3 is TGTGCCAGTAGTATTAGACTAGCAAGTGGGGGGCAAGAGACCCAGTACTTC.

The rearrangement links TRBV19 to TRBJ2-1; 10 bases are shared with TRBD2. Trimming cost V 0 bases and J 10 bases; bases outside gene matches: 6. Germline V gene sequence: CDR1 LNHDA, CDR2 SQIVND (reference sequence). This CDR3 contains 15 residues. The CDR3: CASSIEAGGPGEQFF. In nucleotides, the CDR3 is TGTGCCAGTAGTATAGAAGCGGGAGGGCCTGGGGAGCAGTTCTTC.

This clone was seen more than once but under ten times. The rearrangement links TRBV19 to TRBJ2-1, with 11 bases fitting TRBD2. The CDR3 spans 13 residues. The V segment lost 7 bases and the J segment 12 bases; nucleotides outside the gene matches: 8. CDR1 is LNHDA and CDR2 is SQIVND in the germline V gene (reference sequence). The CDR3 coding sequence is TGTGCCAGTACCCTAGGGACTAGCGGTGCGCAGTTCTTC. This sequence encodes CASTLGTSGAQFF.

The chain recombines TRBV29-1 with TRBJ2-1; 8 positions match TRBD2. This CDR3 region has 13 residues. In germline, CDR1 is SQVTM, CDR2 ANQGSEA. The trim removed 6 bases at V and 3 bases at J, leaving 4 bases unmatched. The CDR3 DNA reads TGCAGCGTATGGGGACTAGACTACAATGAGCAGTTCTTC. This codes for CSVWGLDYNEQFF.

The chain links TRBV30 to TRBJ2-1, with D possibly being TRBD2 (5 bases). This CDR3 spans 15 amino acids. V shed 5 bases and J shed 4 bases, with 18 bases lying between them. Germline V gene sequence: CDR1 GTSNPN, CDR2 SVGIG (reference sequence). This chain's CDR3 is CAWYGLAAIYNEQFF. The DNA of the CDR3 is TGTGCCTGGTACGGTCTAGCAGCTATATACAATGAGCAGTTCTTC.

There are a few counts of this clone. The chain employs TRBV2 and TRBJ2-5; 8 bases line up with TRBD2. Per the germline V gene, CDR1 is SNHLY and CDR2 is FYNNEI. The CDR3 sequence is 13 residues long. The junction had 7 bases not matched to a gene; V was cut back by 6 bases and J by 7 bases. CDR3 coding DNA: TGTGCCAGCAGGACTAGCGTGGGAGGGACCCAGTACTTC. This gives the protein CASRTSVGGTQYF.

The chain employs TRBV19 and TRBJ2-1; 8 positions match TRBD1. Germline V lookup: CDR1 LNHDA, CDR2 SQIVND (reference sequence). Germline trimming cut 6 bases from V and 8 bases from J; bases unmatched to any gene: 12. The CDR3 sequence is 15 residues long. The CDR3 spells CASSRLTGGIDEQFF. In nucleotides, the CDR3 is TGTGCCAGTAGCCGTTTAACAGGGGGGATCGATGAGCAGTTCTTC. The complete variable domain, with remaining parts taken from reference TRBV19 and TRBJ2-1, reads DGGITQSPKYLFRKEGQNVTLSCEQNLNHDAMYWYRQDPGQGLRLIYYSQIVNDFQKGDIAEGYSVSREKKESFPLTVTSAQKNPTAFYLCASSRLTGGIDEQFFGPGTRLTVL.

The chain combines TRBV2 with TRBJ1-2; 7 nucleotides align to TRBD1. With V trimmed by 5 bases and J by 4 bases, 10 bases remained unmatched. Germline V gene sequence: CDR1 SNHLY, CDR2 FYNNEI. The CDR3 runs 15 residues. CDR3 coding DNA: TGTGCCAGCAGTCCAATGTCCGGGACAGTCTATGGCTACACCTTC. Its protein product is CASSPMSGTVYGYTF.

This sequence joins TRBV2 and TRBJ2-5, with 8 bases that match TRBD1. With V trimmed by 9 bases and J by 4 bases, 7 bases remained unmatched. CDR1 and CDR2 (germline): SNHLY, FYNNEI. The CDR3 length is 13 residues. The CDR3 spells CARQGGVAETQYF. The CDR3 nucleotides are TGTGCCAGACAGGGGGGTGTCGCAGAGACCCAGTACTTC.